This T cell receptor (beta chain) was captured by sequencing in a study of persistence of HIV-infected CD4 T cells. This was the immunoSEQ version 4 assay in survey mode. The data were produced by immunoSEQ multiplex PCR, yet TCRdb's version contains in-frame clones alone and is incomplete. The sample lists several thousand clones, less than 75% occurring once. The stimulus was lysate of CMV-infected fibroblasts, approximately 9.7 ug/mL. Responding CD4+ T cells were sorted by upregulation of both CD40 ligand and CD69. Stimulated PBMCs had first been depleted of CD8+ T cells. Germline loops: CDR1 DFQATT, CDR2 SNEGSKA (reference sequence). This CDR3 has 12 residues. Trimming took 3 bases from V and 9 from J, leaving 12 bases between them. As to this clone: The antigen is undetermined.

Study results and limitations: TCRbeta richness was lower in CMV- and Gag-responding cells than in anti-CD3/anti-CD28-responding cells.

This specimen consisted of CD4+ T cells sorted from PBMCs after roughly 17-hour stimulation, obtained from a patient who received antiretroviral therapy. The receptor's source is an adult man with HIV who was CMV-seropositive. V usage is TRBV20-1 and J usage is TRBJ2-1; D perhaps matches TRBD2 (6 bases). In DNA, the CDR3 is TGCAGTGCTAGTGACGGGAGACGTGAGCAGTTCTTC. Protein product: CSASDGRREQFF.